This T cell receptor beta chain was captured in a study of blood T cell repertoires in COVID-19. Whole-study context: Italy, Spain and the United States were the sources of the convalescent and acute COVID-19 samples. T cells, B-cell-depleted T cells, or PBMCs provided the cDNA or gDNA that served as material.

Clones were sequenced by immunoSEQ multiplex PCR, and TCRdb holds only the in-frame ones, with some missing. The profile shows fewer than 350,000 clones, roughly 85% of them singletons. This CDR3 is 16 amino acids long. Trimming took 0 bases from V and 5 from J; bases not matched to a gene: 8. Germline loops: CDR1 SGHRS, CDR2 YFSETQ. The source material was peripheral blood. The chain recombines TRBV5-1 with TRBJ2-5; TRBD1 matches at 9 bases. The clonotype was recovered from a human donor in a cohort sampled during active COVID-19. The CDR3 here is CASSLASGGTGETQYF. CDR3 bases: TGCGCCAGCAGCTTGGCCTCCGGCGGGACAGGGGAGACCCAGTACTTC.